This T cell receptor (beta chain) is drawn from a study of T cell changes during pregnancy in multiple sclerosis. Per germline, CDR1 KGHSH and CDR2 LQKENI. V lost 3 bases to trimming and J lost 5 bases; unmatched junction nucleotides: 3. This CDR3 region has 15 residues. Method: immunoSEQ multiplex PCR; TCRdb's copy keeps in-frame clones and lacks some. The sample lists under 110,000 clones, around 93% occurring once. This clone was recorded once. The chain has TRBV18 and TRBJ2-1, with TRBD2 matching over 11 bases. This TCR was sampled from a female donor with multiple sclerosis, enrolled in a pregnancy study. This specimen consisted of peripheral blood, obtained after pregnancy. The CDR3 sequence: CASSPETSGNNEQFF. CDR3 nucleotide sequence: TGTGCCAGCTCACCCGAGACTAGCGGGAACAATGAGCAGTTCTTC.